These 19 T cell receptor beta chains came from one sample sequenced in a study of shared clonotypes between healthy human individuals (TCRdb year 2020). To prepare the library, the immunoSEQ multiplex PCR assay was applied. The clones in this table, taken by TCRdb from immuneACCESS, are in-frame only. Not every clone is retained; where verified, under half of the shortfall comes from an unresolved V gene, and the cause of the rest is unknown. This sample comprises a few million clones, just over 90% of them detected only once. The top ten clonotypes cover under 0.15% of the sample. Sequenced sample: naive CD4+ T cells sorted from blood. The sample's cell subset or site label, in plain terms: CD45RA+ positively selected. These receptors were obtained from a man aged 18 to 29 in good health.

CDR3 residues: CASRVGGLEQYF. CDR3 nucleotide sequence: TGTGCCAGCAGGGTAGGGGGGCTCGAGCAGTACTTC. V is TRBV2 and J is TRBJ2-7; D is possibly TRBD1 or TRBD2 (6 bases each). Trimming cost V 6 bases and J 6 bases, with 12 bases left between them. Germline V gene data show CDR1 as SNHLY and CDR2 as FYNNEI. This CDR3 is 12 amino acids long. Full variable domain (rest looked up from reference TRBV2 and TRBJ2-7): EPEVTQTPSHQVTQMGQEVILRCVPISNHLYFYWYRQILGQKVEFLVSFYNNEISEKSEIFDDQFSVERPDGSNFTLKIRSTKLEDSAMYFCASRVGGLEQYFGPGTRLTVT.

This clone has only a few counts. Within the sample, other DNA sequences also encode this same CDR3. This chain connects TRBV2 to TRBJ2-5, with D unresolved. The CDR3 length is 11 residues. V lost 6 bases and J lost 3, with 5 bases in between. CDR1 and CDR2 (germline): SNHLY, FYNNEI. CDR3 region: CASRLKETQYF. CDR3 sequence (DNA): TGTGCCAGCAGATTAAAAGAGACCCAGTACTTC.

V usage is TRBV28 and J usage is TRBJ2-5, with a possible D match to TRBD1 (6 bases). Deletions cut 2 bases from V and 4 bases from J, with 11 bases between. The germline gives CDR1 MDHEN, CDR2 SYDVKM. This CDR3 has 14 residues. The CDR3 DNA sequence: TGTGCCAGCAGTTTAGACAGGCGTTCAGAGACCCAGTACTTC. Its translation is CASSLDRRSETQYF.

CDR3 DNA: TGTGCCACCAGCGGGGGACTAGTCACAGATACGCAGTATTTT. Its protein product is CATSGGLVTDTQYF. This rearrangement joins TRBV15 to TRBJ2-3, with 8 bases aligning to TRBD2. With V trimmed by 5 bases and J by 2 bases, 3 bases remained unmatched. From germline, CDR1 is LNHNV and CDR2 YYDKDF (reference sequence). The CDR3 has 14 amino acids.

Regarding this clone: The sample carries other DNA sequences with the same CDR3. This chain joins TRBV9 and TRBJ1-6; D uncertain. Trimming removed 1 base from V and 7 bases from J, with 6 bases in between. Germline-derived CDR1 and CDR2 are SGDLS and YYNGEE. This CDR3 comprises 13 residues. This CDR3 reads CASSVSPNSPLHF. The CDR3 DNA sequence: TGTGCCAGCAGCGTAAGCCCCAATTCACCCCTCCACTTT.

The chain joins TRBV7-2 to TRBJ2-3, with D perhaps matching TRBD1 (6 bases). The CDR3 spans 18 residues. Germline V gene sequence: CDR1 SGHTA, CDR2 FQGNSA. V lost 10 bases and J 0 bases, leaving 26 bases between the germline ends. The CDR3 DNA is TGTGCCACCCAACCCCTTTACGGACAGCTCGATAGCACAGATACGCAGTATTTT. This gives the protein CATQPLYGQLDSTDTQYF.

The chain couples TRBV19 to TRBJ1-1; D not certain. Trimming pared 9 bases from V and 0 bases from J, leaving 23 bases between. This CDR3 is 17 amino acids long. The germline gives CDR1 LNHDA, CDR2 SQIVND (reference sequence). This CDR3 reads CASTRTAASLMNTEAFF. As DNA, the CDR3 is TGTGCCAGCACTCGGACGGCCGCTTCCTTAATGAACACTGAAGCTTTCTTT. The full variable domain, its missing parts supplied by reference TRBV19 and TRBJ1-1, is DGGITQSPKYLFRKEGQNVTLSCEQNLNHDAMYWYRQDPGQGLRLIYYSQIVNDFQKGDIAEGYSVSREKKESFPLTVTSAQKNPTAFYLCASTRTAASLMNTEAFFGQGTRLTVV.

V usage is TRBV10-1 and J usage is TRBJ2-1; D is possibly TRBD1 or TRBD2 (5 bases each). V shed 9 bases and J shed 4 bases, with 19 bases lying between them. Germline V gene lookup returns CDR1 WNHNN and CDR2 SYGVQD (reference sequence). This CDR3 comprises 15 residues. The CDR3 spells CARIFRDLSYNEQFF. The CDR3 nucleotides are TGCGCCAGGATTTTCCGGGACCTATCTTACAATGAGCAGTTCTTC.

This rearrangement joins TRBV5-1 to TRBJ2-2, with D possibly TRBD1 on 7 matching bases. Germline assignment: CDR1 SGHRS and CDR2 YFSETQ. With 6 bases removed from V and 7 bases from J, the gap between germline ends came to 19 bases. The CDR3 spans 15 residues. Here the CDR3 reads CASNLGQAGYGELFF. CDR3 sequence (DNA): TGCGCCAGCAACCTCGGACAGGCGGGGTACGGGGAGCTGTTTTTT.

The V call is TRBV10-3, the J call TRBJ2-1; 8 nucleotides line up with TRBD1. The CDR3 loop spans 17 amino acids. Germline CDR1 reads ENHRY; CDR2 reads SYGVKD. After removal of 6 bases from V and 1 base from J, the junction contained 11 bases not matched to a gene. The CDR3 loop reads CAISGQGVGISYNEQFF. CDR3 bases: TGTGCCATCAGCGGACAGGGAGTTGGGATTTCCTACAATGAGCAGTTCTTC.

The CDR3 region has the DNA TGTGCCAGCAGCCCGGCGGGGGCCAATCAGCCCCAGCATTTT. Translation: CASSPAGANQPQHF. This chain connects TRBV11-2 to TRBJ1-5, with D perhaps matching TRBD1 (6 bases). The germline V and J ends were trimmed by 5 bases and 3 bases, with 11 bases remaining between them. The germline gives CDR1 SGHAT, CDR2 FQNNGV. The CDR3 spans 14 residues.

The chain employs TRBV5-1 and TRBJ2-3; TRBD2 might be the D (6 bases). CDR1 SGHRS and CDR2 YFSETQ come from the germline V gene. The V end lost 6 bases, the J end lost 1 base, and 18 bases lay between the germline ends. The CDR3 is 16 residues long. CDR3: CASTTGLSGGTDTQYF. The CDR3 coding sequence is TGCGCCAGCACCACGGGACTTTCCGGGGGCACAGATACGCAGTATTTT.

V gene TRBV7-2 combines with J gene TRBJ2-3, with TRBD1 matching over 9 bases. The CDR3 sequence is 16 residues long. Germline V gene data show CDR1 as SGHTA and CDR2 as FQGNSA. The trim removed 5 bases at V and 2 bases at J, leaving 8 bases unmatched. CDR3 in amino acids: CASSPGQGSHTDTQYF. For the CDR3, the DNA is TGTGCCAGCAGCCCGGGACAGGGCTCCCACACAGATACGCAGTATTTT. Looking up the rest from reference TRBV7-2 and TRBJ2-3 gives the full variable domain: GAGVSQSPSNKVTEKGKDVELRCDPISGHTALYWYRQSLGQGLEFLIYFQGNSAPDKSGLPSDRFSAERTGGSVSTLTIQRTQQEDSAVYLCASSPGQGSHTDTQYFGPGTRLTVL.

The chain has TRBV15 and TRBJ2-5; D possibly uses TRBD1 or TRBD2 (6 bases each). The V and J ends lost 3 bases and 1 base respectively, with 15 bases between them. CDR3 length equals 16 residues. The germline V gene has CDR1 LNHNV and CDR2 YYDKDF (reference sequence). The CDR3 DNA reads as TGTGCCACCAGCAGGGGGGCAGTGGGGGGCCAAGAGACCCAGTACTTC. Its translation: CATSRGAVGGQETQYF.

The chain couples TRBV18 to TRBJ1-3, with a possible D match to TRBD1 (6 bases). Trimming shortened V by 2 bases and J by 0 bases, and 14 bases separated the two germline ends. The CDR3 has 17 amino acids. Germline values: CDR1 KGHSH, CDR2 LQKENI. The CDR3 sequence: CASSPRTERRSGNTIYF. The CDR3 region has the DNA TGTGCCAGCTCACCAAGGACAGAACGCCGCTCTGGAAACACCATATATTTT.

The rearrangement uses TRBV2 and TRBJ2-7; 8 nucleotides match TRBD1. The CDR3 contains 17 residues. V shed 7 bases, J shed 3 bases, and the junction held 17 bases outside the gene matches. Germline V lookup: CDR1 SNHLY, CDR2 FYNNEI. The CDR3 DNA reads TGTGCCAGCACCAGAGAAAGTCCCGGGACAGGAGGCTACGAGCAGTACTTC. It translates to CASTRESPGTGGYEQYF.

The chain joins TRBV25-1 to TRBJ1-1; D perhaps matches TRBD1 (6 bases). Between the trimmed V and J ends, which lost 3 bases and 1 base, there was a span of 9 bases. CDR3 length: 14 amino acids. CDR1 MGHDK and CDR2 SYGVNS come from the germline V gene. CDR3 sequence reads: CASSEAGANTEAFF. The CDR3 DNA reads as TGTGCCAGCAGTGAGGCAGGGGCGAACACTGAAGCTTTCTTT.

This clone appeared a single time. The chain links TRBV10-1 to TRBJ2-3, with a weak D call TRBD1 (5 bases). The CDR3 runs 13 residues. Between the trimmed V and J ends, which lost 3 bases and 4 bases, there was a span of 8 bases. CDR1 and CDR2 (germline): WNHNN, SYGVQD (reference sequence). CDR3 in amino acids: CASSDRVPDTQYF. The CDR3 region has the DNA TGCGCCAGCAGTGACAGGGTCCCAGATACGCAGTATTTT.

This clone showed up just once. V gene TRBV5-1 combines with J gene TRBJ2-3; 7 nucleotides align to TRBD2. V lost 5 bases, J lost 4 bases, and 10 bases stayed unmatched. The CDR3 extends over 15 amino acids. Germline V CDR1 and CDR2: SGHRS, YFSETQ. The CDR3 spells CASSPDGGDADTQYF. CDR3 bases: TGCGCCAGCAGTCCAGATGGGGGGGACGCAGATACGCAGTATTTT.